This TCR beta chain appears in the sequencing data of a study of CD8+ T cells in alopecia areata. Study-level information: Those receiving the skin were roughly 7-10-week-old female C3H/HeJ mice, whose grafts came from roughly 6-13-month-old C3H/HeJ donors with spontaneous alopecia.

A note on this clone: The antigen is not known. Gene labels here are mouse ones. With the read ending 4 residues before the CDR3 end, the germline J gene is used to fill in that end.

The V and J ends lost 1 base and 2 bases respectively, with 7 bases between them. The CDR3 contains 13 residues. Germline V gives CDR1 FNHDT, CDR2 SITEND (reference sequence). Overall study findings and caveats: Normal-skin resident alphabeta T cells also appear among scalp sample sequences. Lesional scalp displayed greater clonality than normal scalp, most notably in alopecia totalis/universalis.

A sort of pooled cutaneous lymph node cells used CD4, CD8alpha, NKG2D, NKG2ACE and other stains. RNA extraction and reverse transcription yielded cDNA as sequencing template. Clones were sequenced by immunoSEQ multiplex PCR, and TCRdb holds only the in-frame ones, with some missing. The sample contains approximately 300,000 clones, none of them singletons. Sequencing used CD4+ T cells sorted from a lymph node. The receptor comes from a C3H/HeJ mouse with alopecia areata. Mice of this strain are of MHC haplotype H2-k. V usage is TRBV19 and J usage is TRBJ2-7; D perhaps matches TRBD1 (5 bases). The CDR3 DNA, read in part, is TGTGCCAGCAGTATACCGACAGCCTAT. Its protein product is CASSIPTAY. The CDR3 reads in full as CASSIPTAYEQYF.